The 30 T cell receptor beta chains below come from one sample, sequenced in a study of blood T cell repertoires in COVID-19 (dated by TCRdb to between 2020 and 2021). The method was the immunoSEQ multiplex PCR assay. As stored in TCRdb, this immuneACCESS dataset retains in-frame rearrangements with V and J assigned. A fraction of the clones does not appear; measured against another copy, unresolved V genes explain less than half of the discrepancy, and the remainder lacks a known reason. The sample table contains 250,000 to 300,000 clones; only one count was recorded for approximately 82% of them. Clones ranked in the top ten supply around 2.9% of the sample. Source material: peripheral blood. These receptors all stem from a woman under 30 with acute or convalescent COVID-19.

This clone was detected only once. This chain connects TRBV25-1 to TRBJ1-1; the D gene is possibly TRBD1 (5 bases). Trimming took 5 bases from V and 4 from J, leaving 14 bases between them. Germline loops: CDR1 MGHDK, CDR2 SYGVNS. The length of the CDR3 is 14 residues. The CDR3 DNA reads as TGTGCCAGCAGTCACCAGGGTTCGGGCACTGAAGCTTTCTTT. This sequence encodes CASSHQGSGTEAFF. Filled out from reference TRBV25-1 and TRBJ1-1, the complete variable domain reads EADIYQTPRYLVIGTGKKITLECSQTMGHDKMYWYQQDPGMELHLIHYSYGVNSTEKGDLSSESTVSRIRTEHFPLTLESARPSHTSQYLCASSHQGSGTEAFFGQGTRLTVV.

The chain employs TRBV7-2 and TRBJ2-7; TRBD2 aligns across 7 bases. The CDR3 loop spans 18 amino acids. After removal of 5 bases from V and 7 bases from J, the junction contained 23 bases not matched to a gene. In germline, CDR1 is SGHTA, CDR2 FQGNSA. The DNA for the CDR3 is TGTGCCAGCAGCCACGTAGGTACTGCGGGAGTTCCTGCGTGGGAGCAGTACTTC. Protein: CASSHVGTAGVPAWEQYF.

The chain combines TRBV28 with TRBJ2-5; weak D call: TRBD1 (5 bases). Trimming took 7 bases from V and 1 from J, leaving 13 bases between them. CDR3 length: 14 residues. Germline values: CDR1 MDHEN, CDR2 SYDVKM. The CDR3 is CASTPWTLQETQYF. Here the CDR3 DNA reads TGTGCCAGCACCCCATGGACACTCCAAGAGACCCAGTACTTC.

The chain combines TRBV9 with TRBJ1-4; D is uncertain. Germline V gives CDR1 SGDLS, CDR2 YYNGEE. Trimming cost V 4 bases and J 7 bases, with 11 bases left between them. The CDR3 runs to 13 residues. The CDR3 DNA follows: TGTGCCAGCAGCCCTGGAGAGGGTGAAAAACTGTTTTTT. Encoded protein: CASSPGEGEKLFF.

The V gene is TRBV5-1, the J gene TRBJ1-2; 7 bases line up with TRBD1. The CDR3 length is 13 residues. Germline V gene data show CDR1 as SGHRS and CDR2 as YFSETQ. V was pared by 3 bases and J by 8 bases, with 7 bases of the junction left unmatched. CDR3: CASSSTGAGGYTF. DNA for the CDR3: TGCGCCAGCAGCTCCACAGGGGCTGGGGGCTACACCTTC.

The chain is built from TRBV27 and TRBJ1-4; possibly TRBD1 for D (5 bases). Germline CDR1 and CDR2: MNHEY and SMNVEV (reference sequence). The CDR3 totals 20 residues. The V end was cut by 3 bases, the J end by 2 bases, with 25 bases between. The CDR3 DNA is TGTGCCAGCAGTTTGTTGGGGCAGGGCGCCTTAGTGTCGACTAATGAAAAACTGTTTTTT. It specifies CASSLLGQGALVSTNEKLFF.

A single count supports this clone. The chain couples TRBV5-1 to TRBJ2-5; 10 bases are shared with TRBD2. Germline values: CDR1 SGHRS, CDR2 YFSETQ. With V trimmed by 4 bases and J by 4 bases, 4 bases remained unmatched. This CDR3 spans 14 amino acids. This CDR3 is CASSELAGAETQYF. DNA of the CDR3: TGCGCCAGCAGCGAGCTAGCGGGAGCAGAGACCCAGTACTTC.

This clone has only a few counts. The CDR3 DNA reads as TGTGCCAGCAGTGAATCGGACCGCCGAGGGTATGGCTACACCTTC. Amino acid sequence: CASSESDRRGYGYTF. V is TRBV6-1 and J is TRBJ1-2; no definite D call. The CDR3 consists of 15 residues. V lost 2 bases to trimming and J lost 5 bases, with 15 bases between them. The V gene's germline CDR1 is MNHNS and CDR2 SASEGT.

V gene TRBV30 combines with J gene TRBJ1-5, with TRBD1 as a possible D gene (5 bases). Trimming removed 0 bases from V and 5 bases from J, with 11 bases in between. This CDR3 comprises 14 residues. CDR1 and CDR2 from the germline V gene are GTSNPN and SVGIG (reference sequence). The CDR3 loop is CAWSVNTGYQPQHF. The CDR3 DNA follows: TGTGCCTGGAGTGTAAATACAGGTTATCAGCCCCAGCATTTT. The whole variable domain, filled in from reference TRBV30 and TRBJ1-5, reads SQTIHQWPATLVQPVGSPLSLECTVEGTSNPNLYWYRQAAGRGLQLLFYSVGIGQISSEVPQNLSASRPQDRQFILSSKKLLLSDSGFYLCAWSVNTGYQPQHFGDGTRLSIL.

This rearrangement joins TRBV27 to TRBJ2-1, with a weak D call TRBD2 (6 bases). Germline V lookup: CDR1 MNHEY, CDR2 SMNVEV (reference sequence). The V end was cut by 5 bases, the J end by 0 bases, with 17 bases between. The CDR3 sequence is 17 residues long. This CDR3 reads CASSPLSGPGSYNEQFF. The CDR3 bases are TGTGCCAGCAGTCCCCTCAGCGGGCCGGGCTCCTACAATGAGCAGTTCTTC.

About this clone itself: Other nucleotide sequences in the sample specify the same CDR3. The J gene is TRBJ1-5, the V gene TRBV28, with 8 positions matching TRBD1. This CDR3 region has 14 residues. The germline V gene has CDR1 MDHEN and CDR2 SYDVKM. V shed 3 bases and J 4 bases; nucleotides not matched to a gene: 2. The CDR3 here is CASSFHRGNQPQHF. The CDR3 DNA reads TGTGCCAGCAGTTTTCACAGGGGGAATCAGCCCCAGCATTTT.

This clone was counted a few times. The chain recombines TRBV6-5 with TRBJ2-5; 12 nucleotides line up with TRBD2. The CDR3 totals 15 residues. Germline CDR1 and CDR2: MNHEY and SVGAGI. Trimming at V came to 6 bases and at J to 4 bases, leaving 6 bases not matched to a gene. CDR3 region: CASRGGLAGIETQYF. The CDR3 DNA sequence: TGTGCCAGCAGAGGAGGACTAGCGGGAATAGAGACCCAGTACTTC.

V gene TRBV5-1 combines with J gene TRBJ1-4; possibly TRBD1 for D (5 bases). The germline V gene encodes CDR1 SGHRS and CDR2 YFSETQ. This CDR3 has 15 residues. Trimming stripped 3 bases from V and 4 bases from J, with 13 bases between. CDR3 sequence (DNA): TGCGCCAGCAGCTCCTCAGGGCGCTTTAATGAAAAACTGTTTTTT. Translating gives CASSSSGRFNEKLFF.

The sample holds many counts of this clone. The chain links TRBV6-6 to TRBJ2-5; weak D call: TRBD2 (5 bases). Germline V gives CDR1 MNHNY, CDR2 SVGAGI (reference sequence). The CDR3 length is 13 residues. Trimming cost V 8 bases and J 5 bases, with 15 bases left between them. CDR3 DNA: TGTGCCAGCGGTATACTAGTGCGGGAGACCCAGTACTTC. Translated, it gives CASGILVRETQYF.

The chain is built from TRBV15 and TRBJ1-2; D unresolved. V was trimmed by 3 bases and J by 1 base, leaving 9 bases between them. Germline-derived CDR1 and CDR2 are LNHNV and YYDKDF (reference sequence). This CDR3 has 14 amino acids. CDR3 sequence: CATSSAGINYGYTF. CDR3 nucleotide sequence: TGTGCCACCAGCAGCGCCGGGATTAACTATGGCTACACCTTC.

The J gene is TRBJ1-1, the V gene TRBV7-2, with 11 bases aligning to TRBD1. The V segment lost 5 bases and the J segment 4 bases; nucleotides outside the gene matches: 6. The germline V gene encodes CDR1 SGHTA and CDR2 FQGNSA. CDR3 length: 15 amino acids. The CDR3 protein is CASSMDRGPGTEAFF. CDR3 DNA: TGTGCCAGCAGCATGGACAGGGGGCCTGGCACTGAAGCTTTCTTT.

With regard to this clone: Other DNA sequences in this specimen translate into the identical CDR3. The gene calls are TRBV12-3 or TRBV12-4 and TRBJ1-2, with unresolved D. The CDR3 loop spans 12 amino acids. Trimming left V 3 bases short and J 6 bases short, with 8 bases between. As DNA, the CDR3 is TGTGCCAGCAGTTTCTCCGGGAATGGCTACACCTTC. Its translation is CASSFSGNGYTF.

The chain recombines TRBV15 with TRBJ1-4, with D possibly matching TRBD1 (6 bases). Trimming left V 0 bases short and J 8 bases short, with 10 bases between. The V gene's germline CDR1 is LNHNV and CDR2 YYDKDF (reference sequence). The CDR3 has 14 amino acids. The CDR3 DNA is TGTGCCACCAGCAGAGACCATAGGGGGGAAAAACTGTTTTTT. It is translated as CATSRDHRGEKLFF.

The CDR3 sequence: CASSSPPREEMFF. CDR3 bases: TGTGCCAGCAGCTCCCCACCCCGCGAAGAAATGTTCTTC. The genes are TRBV7-3 and TRBJ2-1; D not certain. This CDR3 spans 13 amino acids. V lost 4 bases and J 15 bases, leaving 19 bases between the germline ends. Germline CDR1 SGHTA, CDR2 FQGTGA. Full variable domain (missing parts from reference TRBV7-3 and TRBJ2-1): GAGVSQTPSNKVTEKGKYVELRCDPISGHTALYWYRQSLGQGPEFLIYFQGTGAADDSGLPNDRFFAVRPEGSVSTLKIQRTERGDSAVYLCASSSPPREEMFFGPGTRLTVL.

This clone turned up a few times. A read error may account for a junction end that differs from germline. The chain recombines TRBV3-1 (or the pseudogene TRBV3-2) with TRBJ1-2; D is ambiguous. CDR3 size: 13 residues. Per the germline V gene, CDR1 is LGHDT and CDR2 is YNNKEL (reference sequence). CDR3 DNA sequence: TGTGCCAGTAGCCTGGCGGGGATCTATGGCTACACCTTC. It yields the protein CASSLAGIYGYTF.

This chain connects TRBV28 to TRBJ1-6; no reliable D call. Germline lookup yields CDR1 MDHEN and CDR2 SYDVKM. The CDR3 has 17 amino acids. The V end was cut by 1 base, the J end by 0 bases, with 10 bases between. The CDR3 bases are TGTGCCAGCAGTTTATTTCAGAGGAGCTCCTATAATTCACCCCTCCACTTT. Protein product: CASSLFQRSSYNSPLHF.

V usage is TRBV2 and J usage is TRBJ1-3, with D maybe TRBD1 (5 bases). In germline, CDR1 is SNHLY, CDR2 FYNNEI. The CDR3 is 15 amino acids. V was cut by 10 bases and J by 4 bases, with 20 bases left in between. CDR3 nucleotide sequence: TGTGCCACCCAACGGGGGTGGAGTTCCGGAAACACCATATATTTT. Amino acid sequence: CATQRGWSSGNTIYF.

This rearrangement joins TRBV12-2 to TRBJ2-1; the table's D gene call, TRBD2, was not cross checked with the DNA. TRBV12-2 is tagged as a pseudogene. The CDR3 covers 17 residues. CDR3 in amino acids: CASRSTSGERSYNEQFF. CDR3 bases: TGTGCAAGTCGCTCCACTAGCGGAGAACGCTCCTACAATGAGCAGTTCTTC.

The table lists this clone with many counts. V usage is TRBV7-8 and J usage is TRBJ1-3; tentatively, D is TRBD1 (5 bases). This CDR3 comprises 18 residues. V was cut by 2 bases and J by 0 bases, with 17 bases left in between. Germline CDR1 reads SGHVS; CDR2 reads FQNEAQ. The CDR3 DNA follows: TGTGCCAGCAGCTTACTTATTCTTGACAGAGGCTCTGGAAACACCATATATTTT. Encoded protein: CASSLLILDRGSGNTIYF.

This clone was observed a handful of times. The V gene is TRBV12-3 or TRBV12-4, the J gene TRBJ2-7; weak D call: TRBD2 (5 bases). This CDR3 is 12 amino acids long. V shed 2 bases and J shed 13 bases, with 15 bases lying between them. The CDR3 DNA sequence: TGTGCCAGCAGTTTATCCCCCGGGGTGGTCTACTTC. This gives the protein CASSLSPGVVYF.

The chain is built from TRBV15 and TRBJ2-4; D is ambiguous. Germline assignment: CDR1 LNHNV and CDR2 YYDKDF (reference sequence). The CDR3 totals 12 residues. V was shortened by 0 bases and J by 8 bases, with 5 bases between the two germline ends. The CDR3 here is CATSRDEDIQYF. CDR3 nucleotide sequence: TGTGCCACCAGCAGAGATGAGGACATTCAGTACTTC.

The chain employs TRBV24-1 and TRBJ2-5; D might be TRBD2 (6 bases). The CDR3 runs to 14 residues. Trimming took 4 bases from V and 5 from J, leaving 13 bases between them. Germline V gives CDR1 KGHDR, CDR2 SFDVKD. The CDR3 nucleotides are TGTGCCACCAGTGACCGGGACTTTCGGGAGACCCAGTACTTC. Encoded protein: CATSDRDFRETQYF.

The V call is TRBV27, the J call TRBJ2-2, with no clear D. The CDR3 runs to 17 residues. CDR1 and CDR2 from the germline V gene are MNHEY and SMNVEV (reference sequence). Trimming cost V 0 bases and J 1 base, with 12 bases left between them. The CDR3 spells CASSLSRFNGNTGELFF. The DNA for the CDR3 is TGTGCCAGCAGTTTATCCAGGTTTAATGGGAACACCGGGGAGCTGTTTTTT.

This chain connects TRBV27 to TRBJ2-3; 10 bases are a match to TRBD2. This CDR3 is 18 amino acids long. Looked up from germline, CDR1 is MNHEY and CDR2 is SMNVEV (reference sequence). The ends lost 4 bases at V and 3 bases at J; junction bases unmatched: 13. CDR3 residues: CASSSNLLQLAGTDTQYF. In DNA form, the CDR3 reads TGTGCCAGCAGTTCAAACCTCCTGCAACTAGCGGGGACAGATACGCAGTATTTT.

The V call is TRBV28, the J call TRBJ2-1, with D perhaps TRBD2 (6 bases). Deletions cut 3 bases from V and 16 bases from J, with 16 bases between. The CDR3 runs to 12 residues. Germline CDR1 reads MDHEN; CDR2 reads SYDVKM. The DNA of the CDR3 is TGTGCCAGCAGTTTGTCGACGGGAGAAAGTTTCTTC. Protein sequence: CASSLSTGESFF.